These 15 T cell receptor beta chains were sequenced from one sample in a study of radiotherapy plus CTLA-4 blockade in lung cancer. Generated by immunoSEQ multiplex PCR, the TCRdb table keeps only in-frame clones and is missing some. The profile shows over 60,000 clones, around 84% of them singletons. The specimen was peripheral blood, collected from a patient treated with radiotherapy plus ipilimumab. Receptor source: a human donor with non-small cell lung cancer who had stable disease on radiotherapy plus ipilimumab.

The J gene is TRBJ2-5, the V gene TRBV5-1; TRBD1 matches at 8 bases. From germline, CDR1 is SGHRS and CDR2 YFSETQ. Trimming at V came to 6 bases and at J to 1 base, leaving 5 bases not matched to a gene. This CDR3 has 14 amino acids. CDR3 in DNA: TGCGCCAGCACCCCGGACAGGGTCCAAGAGACCCAGTACTTC. The encoded protein is CASTPDRVQETQYF.

This clone appeared a few times. The chain has TRBV6-5 and TRBJ2-2, with 9 positions matching TRBD1. Losses at the gene ends were 7 bases for V and 1 base for J; bases not matched to a gene: 4. The CDR3 loop spans 15 amino acids. The germline V gene encodes CDR1 MNHEY and CDR2 SVGAGI. The CDR3, as DNA: TGTGCCAGCAATTGGGGACAGGGGAACACCGGGGAGCTGTTTTTT. Its protein is CASNWGQGNTGELFF.

The chain is built from TRBV7-3 and TRBJ2-7, with TRBD1 matching 8 bases. The CDR3 covers 14 residues. The ends lost 0 bases at V and 7 bases at J; junction bases unmatched: 5. Germline V gene data show CDR1 as SGHTA and CDR2 as FQGTGA. Here the CDR3 reads CASSLTTGVREQYF. In nucleotides, the CDR3 is TGTGCCAGCAGCTTAACGACAGGGGTTCGGGAGCAGTACTTC.

J is TRBJ1-1 and V is TRBV30, with D unclear. Trimming left V 2 bases short and J 1 base short, with 8 bases between. The CDR3 runs 13 residues. Germline CDR1 reads GTSNPN; CDR2 reads SVGIG (reference sequence). CDR3 in amino acids: CAWSSGRNTEAFF. The CDR3 DNA reads as TGTGCCTGGAGTTCCGGGAGGAACACTGAAGCTTTCTTT.

The chain employs TRBV28 and TRBJ2-1; TRBD2 is a possible D gene (5 bases). CDR1 and CDR2 (germline): MDHEN, SYDVKM. Trimming took 7 bases from V and 2 from J, leaving 12 bases between them. The CDR3 loop spans 14 amino acids. The CDR3 here is CASTASRTYNEQFF. CDR3 sequence (DNA): TGTGCCAGCACGGCTAGCCGGACCTACAATGAGCAGTTCTTC.

The V call is TRBV18, the J call TRBJ2-3, with TRBD1 identical over 7 bases. CDR1 and CDR2 (germline): KGHSH, LQKENI. There are 14 residues in the CDR3. Germline trimming cut 2 bases from V and 5 bases from J; bases unmatched to any gene: 4. The CDR3: CASSPSAGGDTQYF. Written as DNA, the CDR3 is TGTGCCAGCTCACCAAGCGCAGGGGGAGATACGCAGTATTTT.

The chain employs TRBV10-3 and TRBJ2-5; TRBD1 matches at 10 bases. The CDR3 runs 14 residues. V dropped 4 bases and J dropped 4; count of bases not matched to a gene: 3. Germline V gene lookup returns CDR1 ENHRY and CDR2 SYGVKD. CDR3 residues: CAISGGTGAETQYF. Written as DNA, the CDR3 is TGTGCCATCAGTGGAGGGACAGGGGCAGAGACCCAGTACTTC.

The chain links TRBV18 to TRBJ1-5; weak D call: TRBD1 (6 bases). The V end was cut by 3 bases, the J end by 1 base, with 7 bases between. The germline CDR1 and CDR2 sequences are KGHSH and LQKENI. The CDR3 runs to 14 residues. The CDR3 nucleotides read TGTGCCAGCTCACCCGACAGGAGCAATCAGCCCCAGCATTTT. Its translation is CASSPDRSNQPQHF.

The V call is TRBV5-1, the J call TRBJ1-6; D gene unclear. In germline, CDR1 is SGHRS, CDR2 YFSETQ. The length of the CDR3 is 14 residues. The germline V and J ends were trimmed by 0 bases and 7 bases, with 8 bases remaining between them. The CDR3 region has the DNA TGCGCCAGCAGCTTGGCCACGTCGAATTCACCCCTCCACTTT. Translating it yields CASSLATSNSPLHF.

This chain uses TRBV6-1 with TRBJ2-7; TRBD1 matches at 8 bases. This CDR3 is 14 amino acids long. From germline, CDR1 is MNHNS and CDR2 SASEGT. Losses at the gene ends were 5 bases for V and 4 bases for J; bases not matched to a gene: 7. For the CDR3, the DNA is TGTGCCAGCAGTCCGGGACAGGTGTTTTACGAGCAGTACTTC. Its protein is CASSPGQVFYEQYF.

The chain recombines TRBV7-3 with TRBJ2-6; tentative D call: TRBD1 (5 bases). Germline V gene data show CDR1 as SGHTA and CDR2 as FQGTGA. V lost 5 bases, J lost 1 base, and 9 bases lay in between. The CDR3 totals 15 residues. CDR3 loop: CASSPAGSGANVLTF. For the CDR3, the DNA is TGTGCCAGCAGCCCGGCAGGGTCTGGGGCCAACGTCCTGACTTTC.

The V gene is TRBV7-8, the J gene TRBJ1-2, with D possibly being TRBD1 (5 bases). The CDR3 is 14 residues long. CDR1 and CDR2 (germline): SGHVS, FQNEAQ. Trimming took 1 base from V and 8 from J, leaving 14 bases between them. CDR3 nucleotides: TGTGCCAGCAGCTTAGTTTCAGGGTCGGGCGGCTACACCTTC. Its protein is CASSLVSGSGGYTF.

The chain uses TRBV30 and TRBJ2-3, with a tentative D call TRBD1 (5 bases). Germline CDR1 GTSNPN, CDR2 SVGIG (reference sequence). This CDR3 spans 10 amino acids. Trimming took 3 bases from V and 8 from J, leaving 6 bases between them. CDR3 sequence: CAWRQGTQYF. CDR3 coding DNA: TGTGCCTGGAGGCAGGGTACGCAGTATTTT.

The V gene is TRBV11-2, the J gene TRBJ1-1; 10 positions agree with TRBD1. Germline V gives CDR1 SGHAT, CDR2 FQNNGV. The CDR3 is made up of 14 amino acids. Trimming removed 5 bases from V and 3 bases from J; junction bases left unmatched: 3. In nucleotides, the CDR3 is TGTGCCAGCAGCAAGGGACAGGGGTACACTGAAGCTTTCTTT. It translates to CASSKGQGYTEAFF.

V and J are TRBV5-8 and TRBJ2-5, with 12 bases lining up with TRBD2. V lost 4 bases and J lost 1; bases outside the gene matches: 2. The germline CDR1 and CDR2 sequences are SGHTS and YDEGEE. The CDR3 covers 15 residues. For the CDR3, the DNA is TGTGCCAGCAGCGGACTAGCGGGGTTCCAAGAGACCCAGTACTTC. This sequence encodes CASSGLAGFQETQYF.